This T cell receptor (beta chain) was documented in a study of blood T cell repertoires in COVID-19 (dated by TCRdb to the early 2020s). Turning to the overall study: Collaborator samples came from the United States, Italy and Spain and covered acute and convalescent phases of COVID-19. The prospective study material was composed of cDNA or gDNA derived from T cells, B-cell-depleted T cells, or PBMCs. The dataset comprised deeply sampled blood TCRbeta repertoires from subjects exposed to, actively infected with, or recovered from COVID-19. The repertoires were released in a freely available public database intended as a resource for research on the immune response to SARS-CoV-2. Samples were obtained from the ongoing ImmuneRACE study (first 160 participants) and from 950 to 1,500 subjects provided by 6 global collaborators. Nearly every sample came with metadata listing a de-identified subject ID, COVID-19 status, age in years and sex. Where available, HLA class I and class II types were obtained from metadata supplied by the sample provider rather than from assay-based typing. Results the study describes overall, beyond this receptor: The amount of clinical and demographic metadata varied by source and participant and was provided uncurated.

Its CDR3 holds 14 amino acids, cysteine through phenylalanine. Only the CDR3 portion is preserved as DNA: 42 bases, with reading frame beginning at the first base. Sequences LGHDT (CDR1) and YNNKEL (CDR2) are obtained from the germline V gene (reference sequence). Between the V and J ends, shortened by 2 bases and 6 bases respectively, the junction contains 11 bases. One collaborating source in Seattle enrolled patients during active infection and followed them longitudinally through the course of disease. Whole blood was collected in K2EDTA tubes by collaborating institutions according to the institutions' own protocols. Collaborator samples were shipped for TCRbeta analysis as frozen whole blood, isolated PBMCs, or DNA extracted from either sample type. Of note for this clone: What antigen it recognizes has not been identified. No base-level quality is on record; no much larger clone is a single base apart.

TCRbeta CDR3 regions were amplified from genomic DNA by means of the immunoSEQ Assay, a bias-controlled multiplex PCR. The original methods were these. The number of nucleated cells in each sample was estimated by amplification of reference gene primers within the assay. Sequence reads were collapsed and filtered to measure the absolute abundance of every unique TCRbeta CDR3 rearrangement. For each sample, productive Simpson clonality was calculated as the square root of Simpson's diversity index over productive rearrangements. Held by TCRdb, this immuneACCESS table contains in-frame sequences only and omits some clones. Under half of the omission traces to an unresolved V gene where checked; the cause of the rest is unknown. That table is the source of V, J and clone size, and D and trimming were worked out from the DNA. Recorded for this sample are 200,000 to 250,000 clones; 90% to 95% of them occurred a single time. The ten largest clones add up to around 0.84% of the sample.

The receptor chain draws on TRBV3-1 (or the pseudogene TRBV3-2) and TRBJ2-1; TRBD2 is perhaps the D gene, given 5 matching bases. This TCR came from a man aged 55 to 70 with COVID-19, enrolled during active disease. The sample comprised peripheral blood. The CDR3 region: CASSQSSGPNEQFF. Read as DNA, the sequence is TGTGCCAGCAGCCAATCGAGCGGACCCAATGAGCAGTTCTTC.